This T cell receptor beta chain originates from a study of tumor-infiltrating lymphocytes in primary liver carcinoma (dated by TCRdb to the late 2010s). At the level of the whole study: Between late 2015 and 2016, roughly five patients in China with histopathologically diagnosed primary liver carcinoma had surgical resection. Hepatocellular carcinoma (four) or combined HCC and intrahepatic cholangiocarcinoma (one) was present in the five patients, who were three men and two women aged 30 to 69 years. The tumors of the five patients were staged as T1-T3 N0M0, with maximum diameters ranging from roughly 4 to 10 cm. Roughly 3.5 to 8 million productive TCRbeta reads were obtained per sample, and no significant difference in read depth was found between tissue types. The study combined TCRbeta repertoire sequencing, expression microarrays and whole-exome sequencing across five regions of each liver tumor, with adjacent normal tissue and blood. A total of roughly 35 specimens from 5 patients underwent TCRbeta repertoire sequencing, comprising some 25 tumor regions, 5 adjacent noncancerous liver tissues and 5 peripheral blood samples. High reproducibility was observed for the technical replicate repertoires, with mean shared-clone rates approximately 0.9 and correlation coefficients above 0.95. The full study reports these points: Only the TCR beta chain was sequenced, so true repertoire diversity is likely underestimated because unpaired alpha chains were not captured. Compared with blood, tumors had a significantly larger share of the repertoire taken up by the top 250 clones (p = 0.039). Only 4 to 6 patients were included in the study, and the authors note that the findings should be validated in a larger study. Repertoire overlap was higher between tumor regions (mean around 35%) than tumor-adjacent (around 17%) or tumor-blood (about 14%) pairs, consistent with antigen-driven expansion. Comparison of CD4+ and CD8+ T cell repertoires was precluded by the use of bulk unsorted samples.

Including cysteine and phenylalanine, the CDR3 has 17 amino acids. The retained sequence is limited to the CDR3, 51 bases, with the frame set at the first base. CDR1 PRHDT and CDR2 FYEKMQ were looked up in the germline V gene (reference sequence). V and J are truncated by 3 bases and 1 base respectively, leaving an intervening sequence of 13 bases. TRIzol reagent was used to extract blood RNA from unsorted whole blood, while the DNeasy Blood & Tissue kit provided the germline DNA. Chronic HBV infection was present in the patients, and the patients were treatment-naive at sampling. Roughly 3.9 milliliters of peripheral blood were collected into K2EDTA tubes before surgery. Starting from approximately 460 ng total RNA, TCRbeta-specific cDNA was produced by reverse transcription with a constant-region primer and ProtoScript II reverse transcriptase. TCRbeta libraries were built with three nested multiplex PCR rounds, a slightly modified ARM-PCR procedure. Each of the first two PCR rounds ran for approximately 10 cycles using multiplex TRBV1-TRBV30 forward primers together with a Cbeta reverse primer. Sample barcodes and Illumina adapters were attached in a final 25-cycle PCR using Deep VentR polymerase. Amplicons of 200-500 bp were gel-purified with a QIAquick gel extraction kit before sequencing. An Illumina HiSeq 2500 was used to sequence the TCRbeta amplicons, generating 250-bp paired-end reads. The authors' pipeline ran thus. Reads were quality-trimmed with Trimmomatic v0.33, and paired reads were merged with FLASH v1.2.11 to recover full CDR3 sequences. V, D and J germline segments were assigned to the rearranged TCRbeta sequences by MiGEC v1.2.1b. Clonotype statistics, along with Shannon-Wiener diversity indices, were calculated using VDJtools v1.0.0. To reduce sampling bias, subsequent analyses other than the diversity analysis used only the 250 most abundant clonotypes in each sample. The public reads were quality trimmed at Q25 with fastp and then assembled into clones with MiXCR by TCRdb, keeping productive beta chains. Each record represents a unique CDR3 protein, reported with the most common genes and DNA among its rows. The V and J calls here are based on TCRdb, not the publication. The sample contains over 250,000 distinct CDR3 sequences, about 50% of them found a single time. The ten largest clones represent over 15% of the sample.

Comments on this clonotype: It has no known antigen specificity. Per-base quality was not reported, and no clone a single base away is much larger than it.

The sequence is built from TRBV13 and TRBJ2-6; a weak D assignment points to TRBD2 (5 bases agree). The receptor was isolated from a woman aged 30 to 39 with primary liver carcinoma and hepatitis B virus infection. The sample taken for sequencing was peripheral blood. DNA sequence: TGTGCCAGCAGCTTGGCCGGGGAAGGTTCTGGGGCCAACGTCCTGACTTTC. Its translation is CASSLAGEGSGANVLTF.